Reported below is one TCR beta chain. Its antigen is still unknown. This sample also contains other DNA sequences that code for the same CDR3. V dropped 4 bases and J dropped 1; count of bases not matched to a gene: 2. Looked up from germline, CDR1 is SGHRS and CDR2 is YFSETQ. CDR3 length equals 15 residues. These data originate in a study of shared clonotypes between healthy human individuals. Clones were read by immunoSEQ multiplex PCR, and TCRdb kept only the in-frame ones, dropping some. The sample has roughly 1,000,000 clones; approximately 80% are singletons. General study points: Clonotypes shared by all four sorted-subset donors had higher generation probabilities than non-shared clonotypes. The study sampled only blood, and tissue repertoires likely differ.

This chain joins TRBV5-1 and TRBJ2-3, with 11 bases matching TRBD2. This clonotype was sampled from a man younger than 35 in good health. Some clones in this sample may be carry-over from other donors' samples. Sequenced sample: memory CD4+ T cells from PBMCs. As to subset: CD45RA-negative fraction. CDR3 sequence: CASSTSGSGTDTQYF. As DNA, the CDR3 is TGCGCCAGCAGCACTAGCGGGAGCGGCACAGATACGCAGTATTTT.